This T cell receptor (beta chain) was obtained from a study of glioma-infiltrating T cells (dated by TCRdb to 2015 to 2016). Regarding the complete study: Sequencing of TCR alpha- and beta-chain repertoires was performed on glioma tissue, on non-neoplastic brain tissue, and on matched peripheral blood mononuclear cells. The paired cohort was made up of three low-grade glioma patients, several primary glioblastoma patients and three non-glioma patients who contributed non-neoplastic brain tissue. Each tissue-infiltrating repertoire was compared with the same patient's peripheral blood repertoire to measure divergence between tissue and blood T-cell populations. The paper as a whole reports these results and caveats: Small numbers underpinned the group comparisons: several glioblastoma patients, three low-grade glioma patients and three non-neoplastic patients. Tissue and blood shared very few CDR3 sequences, a result attributed to high CDR3 diversity and limited sampling. VJ-independent divergence between tissue and blood was found to be below expectation in non-neoplastic patients but above expectation in all gliomas, particularly low-grade gliomas.

The iRepertoire nested amplicon-rescue multiplex PCR (arm-PCR) platform was used to amplify TCR alpha and beta CDR3 regions from RNA. For one-step reverse transcription and amplification, about 90-400 ng of tissue mRNA or PBMC total RNA was used as input. Following bead purification, Illumina adapters were added by a secondary multiplex PCR, and libraries between 200 and 400 bp were gel-purified. Demultiplexing relied on internal 6-nucleotide barcodes carried by the libraries. Sequencing of libraries was performed on an Illumina MiSeq with 2x220 or 2x250 nucleotide paired-end reads. In the authors' own workflow: FLASH 1.2.11 was used to merge paired reads, and BWA-MEM then aligned the reads to the GRCh37 human genome before TRA and TRB reads were extracted. For V and J assignment, an IMGT-derived reference of cassette sequences and CDR3 motifs that included pseudogenes was used. Three-frame translation of reads was performed, and productive CDR3s were defined as those with a C...FGXG motif and no stop codons. Unique combinations of V-J cassette pair and CDR3 amino acid sequence were defined as clonotypes. Reads were filtered by Hamming distance, with the threshold set by the sequence error rate of each sample in mapped regions. TCRdb trimmed the raw reads at Q25, called clones with MiXCR and kept productive beta chains. Rows matching on CDR3 protein sequence are summarized as one entry with the most common DNA and genes. These V and J calls originate from TCRdb's pipeline instead of the authors' own analysis. This sample has roughly 100,000 distinct CDR3 sequences in its table, and under 30% of those were observed once. Of the sample, approximately 46% is held by the ten largest clones.

CDR1 SSHAT and CDR2 FNYEAQ are derived from the germline V gene (reference sequence). From the cysteine up to the phenylalanine, the CDR3 has a length of 19 residues. Left in the record is the CDR3 DNA by itself, 57 bases read in frame from the first base. This clonotype was detected many times. No antigen is known for it. Relative to the germline gene, one junction end is altered; a read error may explain this. What was sequenced was glioma tissue, nonneoplastic brain tissue, or PBMCs (not recorded which). This TCR derives from a human donor with low-grade glioma or glioblastoma, undergoing nonglioma brain surgery, or in good health (not recorded which). This chain joins TRBV7-7 to TRBJ2-6, with the D gene too uncertain to name. CDR3 region: CASSSNSGLPGSGANVLTF. Read as DNA, the sequence is TGTGCTAGCAGCTCCAACTCCGGTCTTCCTGGCTCTGGGGCCAACGTCCTGACTTTC.